The clone carrying this TCR beta chain was seen a few times. This sample is drawn from a study of T cells in Graves' hyperthyroidism and ophthalmopathy. What was amplified from RNA transcripts were TCR beta CDR3 regions. HTBI primers were used for first-round RT-PCR of the TCR CDR3. TCRdb reanalysed the multiplex PCR reads using MiXCR and keeps one entry per CDR3 protein. The sample has hundreds of thousands of distinct CDR3 sequences, roughly 40% seen once. This CDR3 comprises 15 residues. Germline lookup yields CDR1 DFQATT and CDR2 SNEGSKA (reference sequence). Unmatched junction bases numbered 11, after V lost 7 bases and J lost 5 bases.

The chain has TRBV20-1 and TRBJ2-5; 12 bases match TRBD2. Sequenced: blood. The TCR comes from a man younger than 35 with Graves' hyperthyroidism. This CDR3 reads CSVKTSGGREETQYF. The CDR3 bases are TGCAGTGTTAAGACTAGCGGGGGACGGGAGGAGACCCAGTACTTC.